These 13 T cell receptor beta chains originate from one sample sequenced in a study of control samples from healthy donors and cancer patients. The method was immunoSEQ multiplex PCR; TCRdb's version includes in-frame clones alone and lacks a portion of them. There are 120,000 or so clones in the sample; around 86% occur only once, and 8% to 9% lies in the top ten. The sample was blood. These receptors were taken from a man aged 40-55 years in good health.

The J gene is TRBJ1-2, the V gene TRBV2; D may be TRBD1 (5 bases). Germline V CDR1 and CDR2: SNHLY, FYNNEI. V shed 11 bases and J shed 6 bases, with 16 bases lying between them. This CDR3 has 12 amino acids. The CDR3 spells CASGRQSDGYTF. In nucleotides, the CDR3 is TGTGCCTCCGGGCGACAGAGCGATGGCTACACCTTC.

This chain uses TRBV19 with TRBJ1-6, with 8 nucleotides matching TRBD1. The CDR3 has 17 residues. The junction had 11 bases not matched to a gene; V was cut back by 5 bases and J by 5 bases. Germline values: CDR1 LNHDA, CDR2 SQIVND (reference sequence). The CDR3 DNA reads TGTGCCAGTAGTCTCGAGACAGGGGCCGGGGATAATTCACCCCTCCACTTT. The encoded protein is CASSLETGAGDNSPLHF.

The CDR3 here is CASSYDPNYGYTF. DNA of the CDR3: TGTGCCAGCAGTTACGACCCTAACTATGGCTACACCTTC. V is TRBV7-9 and J is TRBJ1-2; D is unresolved. Germline V gives CDR1 SEHNR, CDR2 FQNEAQ (reference sequence). The CDR3 extends over 13 amino acids. V was trimmed by 6 bases and J by 0 bases, leaving 8 bases between them.

This clone was seen ten or more times. The rearrangement joins TRBV5-4 to TRBJ1-2, with 8 bases matching TRBD1. Germline V gene sequence: CDR1 SGHNT, CDR2 YYREEE (reference sequence). The CDR3 loop spans 15 amino acids. The V and J ends lost 4 bases and 3 bases, in that order; junction bases with no gene match: 8. CDR3 bases: TGTGCCAGCAGCGCCTGGGTACAGGGGGACTATGGCTACACCTTC. It translates to CASSAWVQGDYGYTF.

The chain joins TRBV5-5 to TRBJ2-5; 12 nucleotides align to TRBD2. Losses at the gene ends were 5 bases for V and 4 bases for J; bases not matched to a gene: 9. The CDR3 totals 16 residues. The germline CDR1 and CDR2 sequences are SGHKS and YYEKEE (reference sequence). In DNA, the CDR3 is TGTGCCAGCAGTTTCGTAGTGGGACTAGCGGGAGAGACCCAGTACTTC. It specifies CASSFVVGLAGETQYF.

The chain joins TRBV19 to TRBJ2-6, with unresolved D. The CDR3 covers 14 residues. CDR1 and CDR2 (germline): LNHDA, SQIVND (reference sequence). V was cut by 7 bases and J by 1 base, with 8 bases left in between. The CDR3 coding sequence is TGTGCCAGTAATCCGCGGTCTGGGGCCAACGTCCTGACTTTC. Encoded protein: CASNPRSGANVLTF.

V usage is TRBV7-2 and J usage is TRBJ2-5, with TRBD2 as a possible D gene (5 bases). This CDR3 is built from 13 residues. The V and J ends lost 5 bases and 3 bases respectively, with 10 bases between them. Germline V gene lookup returns CDR1 SGHTA and CDR2 FQGNSA. CDR3 bases: TGTGCCAGCAGCCTTCTACTAGAAGAGACCCAGTACTTC. This translates into CASSLLLEETQYF.

The genes are TRBV6-5 and TRBJ1-1; TRBD1 might be the D (5 bases). In germline, CDR1 is MNHEY, CDR2 SVGAGI. This CDR3 region has 14 residues. Trimming took off 8 bases at V and 5 bases at J, with 18 bases between the two ends. For the CDR3, the DNA is TGTGCCAGCCGGCGGGGAGGGGATGAGACTGAAGCTTTCTTT. Translating it yields CASRRGGDETEAFF.

The V call is TRBV5-1, the J call TRBJ2-3; unclear D gene. Looked up from germline, CDR1 is SGHRS and CDR2 is YFSETQ. The CDR3 has 12 residues. The V end lost 4 bases, the J end lost 2 bases, and 5 bases lay between the germline ends. In DNA, the CDR3 is TGCGCCAGCAGCGTGAACACAGATACGCAGTATTTT. Translating it yields CASSVNTDTQYF.

V usage is TRBV11-3 and J usage is TRBJ1-6; TRBD1 is a possible D gene (5 bases). Trimming shortened V by 5 bases and J by 6 bases, and 14 bases separated the two germline ends. The CDR3 spans 15 residues. Germline assignment: CDR1 SGHNT and CDR2 YENEEA. For the CDR3, the DNA is TGTGCCAGCAGCCCCCAGACAGCCATTAATTCACCCCTCCACTTT. This translates into CASSPQTAINSPLHF.

J is TRBJ1-6 and V is TRBV7-2; D call uncertain. V was pared by 5 bases and J by 13 bases, with 12 bases between. CDR1 and CDR2 from the germline V gene are SGHTA and FQGNSA. The CDR3 loop spans 12 amino acids. This CDR3 reads CASSPLASPLHF. The CDR3 DNA sequence: TGTGCCAGCAGCCCACTGGCTTCTCCCCTCCACTTT.

This chain links TRBV27 with TRBJ2-7; 9 positions match TRBD2. This CDR3 contains 14 residues. Germline V CDR1 and CDR2: MNHEY, SMNVEV (reference sequence). J was trimmed by 4 bases and V by 3 bases; bases with no gene match: 4. In nucleotides, the CDR3 is TGTGCCAGCAGTTTTTTGCGGGGGGGGTACGAGCAGTACTTC. Protein sequence: CASSFLRGGYEQYF.

CDR3 region: CASSLLGSSYEQYF. CDR3 nucleotide sequence: TGCGCCAGCAGCTTGCTTGGGAGTAGCTACGAGCAGTACTTC. The chain links TRBV5-1 to TRBJ2-7; D perhaps matches TRBD2 (5 bases). Trimming removed 1 base at V and 3 bases at J, with 11 bases between. CDR3 length equals 14 residues. CDR1 is SGHRS and CDR2 is YFSETQ in the germline V gene.